These T cell receptor beta chains were read from a single sample in a study of spatial heterogeneity in lung cancer. One entry per CDR3 protein results from TCRdb running MiXCR on the 5' RACE reads. Among some 78,000 distinct CDR3 sequences listed, approximately 8% were seen once. The source material was PBMCs, sampled at surgery. Source of these receptors: a male donor with early-stage non-small cell lung cancer. Both conserved end residues are part of each CDR3. The D gene is left open where the match is weak. Rows give clone size only sometimes, using once, few, many, or a class for an expanded clone.

TRBD1	many	TRBV5-1	TRBJ1-2	CASSLGTGDYGYTF	TGCGCCAGCAGCCTGGGGACAGGAGACTATGGCTACACCTTC
NA	NA	TRBV24-1	TRBJ1-1	CATSDGTEAFF	TGTGCCACCAGTGACGGGACTGAAGCTTTCTTT
NA	many	TRBV24-1	TRBJ2-1	CATSDPQRPGPTNEQFF	TGTGCCACCAGTGATCCCCAGCGCCCCGGTCCCACTAATGAGCAGTTCTTC
TRBD1	NA	TRBV12-3/TRBV12-4	TRBJ2-7	CASSFGTGGLRSYEQYF	TGTGCCAGCAGTTTCGGAACAGGGGGCCTCCGTTCCTACGAGCAGTACTTC
NA	many	TRBV29-1	TRBJ1-2	CSATPIRGNYGYTF	TGCAGCGCCACCCCGATACGGGGGAACTATGGCTACACCTTC
NA	many	TRBV15	TRBJ2-4	CATSSRDTPIAKNIQYF	TGTGCCACCAGCAGTCGGGACACCCCGATAGCCAAAAACATTCAGTACTTC
NA	many	TRBV5-1	TRBJ1-5	CASSQGPNQPQHF	TGCGCCAGCAGTCAAGGGCCCAATCAGCCCCAGCATTTT
NA	many	TRBV7-9	TRBJ2-3	CASSLGGRTDTQYF	TGTGCCAGCAGCTTGGGTGGTCGCACAGATACGCAGTATTTT
NA	many	TRBV9	TRBJ2-7	CASSAQGTEQYF	TGTGCCAGCAGCGCACAGGGAACTGAGCAGTACTTC
TRBD1	many	TRBV25-1	TRBJ1-5	CASRTGAQPQHF	TGTGCCAGCAGGACAGGGGCTCAGCCCCAGCATTTT
TRBD2	NA	TRBV7-2	TRBJ2-1	CASSARGGESSYNEQFF	TGTGCCAGCAGCGCTCGGGGGGGCGAAAGCTCCTACAATGAGCAGTTCTTC
NA	NA	TRBV20-1	TRBJ1-3	CSASQRIPGNTIYF	TGCAGTGCTAGTCAGCGGATCCCTGGAAACACCATATATTTT
NA	few	TRBV7-9	TRBJ1-6	CASSFADIPSPLHF	TGTGCCAGCAGCTTCGCCGACATACCCTCACCCCTCCACTTT
NA	many	TRBV5-6	TRBJ1-3	CASTSEMVNGNTIYF	TGTGCCAGCACCTCCGAGATGGTGAATGGAAACACCATATATTTT
TRBD2	few	TRBV7-2	TRBJ2-1	CASSLYSGGNEQFF	TGTGCCAGCAGCCTGTATTCGGGGGGCAATGAGCAGTTCTTC
TRBD1	few	TRBV20-1	TRBJ2-3	CSARGSGQALGTDTQYF	TGCAGTGCTAGGGGCAGTGGACAGGCCCTCGGCACAGATACGCAGTATTTT
NA	NA	TRBV12-3/TRBV12-4	TRBJ2-2	CASSFPPNTGELFF	TGTGCCAGCAGTTTTCCACCGAACACCGGGGAGCTGTTTTTT
NA	many	TRBV2	TRBJ1-1	CASSERFLNTEAFF	TGTGCCAGCAGTGAACGGTTCCTGAACACTGAAGCTTTCTTT
NA	NA	TRBV6-2/TRBV6-3	TRBJ2-6	CASSYYRAGTSGANVLTF	TGTGCCAGCAGTTACTATCGGGCAGGGACGTCTGGGGCCAACGTCCTGACTTTC
NA	many	TRBV3-1	TRBJ2-2	CASSQRTGTGELFF	TGTGCCAGCAGCCAGAGAACAGGGACCGGGGAGCTGTTTTTT
TRBD2	few	TRBV20-1	TRBJ2-3	CSAMREGRTDTQYF	TGCAGTGCTATGCGGGAGGGGCGCACAGATACGCAGTATTTT
NA	few	TRBV27	TRBJ2-4	CARTQGAKNIQYF	TGTGCCAGGACGCAGGGGGCCAAAAACATTCAGTACTTC
NA	NA	TRBV5-1	TRBJ2-1	CASSPYTPDRDEQFF	TGCGCCAGCAGCCCATATACTCCGGACCGGGATGAGCAGTTCTTC
NA	few	TRBV11-3	TRBJ2-1	CASSLRATYNEQFF	TGTGCCAGCAGCTTGAGAGCGACGTACAATGAGCAGTTCTTC
NA	many	TRBV7-2	TRBJ1-2	CASSLEGSLNYGYTF	TGTGCCAGCAGCTTAGAGGGCAGTCTTAACTATGGCTACACCTTC
NA	NA	TRBV10-3	TRBJ1-1	CAISGRGTTEAFF	TGTGCCATCAGTGGTAGGGGTACCACTGAAGCTTTCTTT
TRBD2	NA	TRBV20-1	TRBJ2-3	CSASSGAYTDTQYF	TGCAGTGCTAGTAGCGGGGCTTACACAGATACGCAGTATTTT
NA	many	TRBV4-1	TRBJ2-5	CASSPTKRSQQETQYF	TGCGCCAGCAGCCCAACCAAGCGGTCACAGCAAGAGACCCAGTACTTC
NA	NA	TRBV27	TRBJ1-2	CASSPAGPLGANYGYTF	TGTGCCAGCAGTCCGGCCGGGCCCCTCGGGGCTAACTATGGCTACACCTTC
NA	few	TRBV6-1	TRBJ2-3	CASEVHTQYF	TGTGCCAGTGAAGTCCATACGCAGTATTTT
TRBD1	many	TRBV2	TRBJ1-2	CASSPTGIIGYTF	TGTGCCAGCAGTCCGACAGGGATAATCGGCTACACCTTC
NA	many	TRBV7-8	TRBJ2-1	CASSFRPLLLSDYNEQFF	TGTGCCAGCAGCTTTAGGCCACTATTATTGTCAGACTACAATGAGCAGTTCTTC
NA	NA	TRBV27	TRBJ2-3	CASRGPQIWGPGDTQYF	TGTGCCAGCAGGGGCCCGCAGATTTGGGGTCCCGGGGATACGCAGTATTTT
NA	many	TRBV6-2/TRBV6-3	TRBJ2-7	CASSTLGYRVDEQYF	TGTGCCAGCTCGACCCTAGGGTACAGGGTAGACGAGCAGTACTTC
NA	NA	TRBV28	TRBJ2-7	CASRRPGHEQYF	TGTGCCAGCAGGCGACCGGGCCACGAGCAGTACTTC
TRBD1	many	TRBV2	TRBJ1-2	CASSERTGEYGYTF	TGTGCCAGCAGTGAGAGGACAGGGGAATATGGCTACACCTTC
NA	few	TRBV29-1	TRBJ1-1	CSVADDTEAFF	TGCAGCGTTGCGGATGACACTGAAGCTTTCTTT
NA	many	TRBV5-6	TRBJ2-7	CASTLSERLSSYEQYF	TGTGCCAGCACCCTAAGCGAGCGACTGAGCTCCTACGAGCAGTACTTC
NA	few	TRBV6-2/TRBV6-3	TRBJ2-7	CASSLVQDRYSWNEQYF	TGTGCCAGCAGTCTAGTTCAAGACAGGTATTCTTGGAACGAGCAGTACTTC
NA	many	TRBV3-1	TRBJ1-5	CASSLDGPNQPQHF	TGTGCCAGCAGCCTCGACGGACCCAATCAGCCCCAGCATTTT
NA	few	TRBV7-9	TRBJ2-2	CASSLGGGDTGELFF	TGTGCCAGCAGCTTAGGGGGAGGAGACACCGGGGAGCTGTTTTTT
NA	many	TRBV29-1	TRBJ2-1	CSTIRTGGTSGRGNEQFF	TGCAGCACCATCCGGACAGGGGGAACTAGCGGGAGAGGGAATGAGCAGTTCTTC
NA	few	TRBV11-2	TRBJ1-1	CASSVGPNNGGPEAFF	TGTGCCAGCAGCGTGGGACCGAATAATGGGGGCCCTGAAGCTTTCTTT
NA	many	TRBV4-1	TRBJ2-4	CASSQDGGLAKNIQYF	TGCGCCAGCAGCCAAGATGGGGGGTTAGCCAAAAACATTCAGTACTTC
NA	NA	TRBV20-1	TRBJ2-1	CSVAEVGPWNEQFF	TGCAGTGTAGCGGAGGTAGGGCCGTGGAATGAGCAGTTCTTC
NA	few	TRBV5-1	TRBJ1-2	CASRLGLANYGYTF	TGCGCCAGCAGGCTAGGGCTTGCTAACTATGGCTACACCTTC
TRBD2	many	TRBV6-2/TRBV6-3	TRBJ2-1	CASSYRLAGGANEQFF	TGTGCCAGCAGTTATCGATTAGCGGGAGGTGCCAATGAGCAGTTCTTC
NA	NA	TRBV4-3	TRBJ2-1	CASSVGRGRNNEQFF	TGCGCCAGCAGCGTAGGAAGGGGTAGAAACAATGAGCAGTTCTTC
NA	many	TRBV4-3	TRBJ2-3	CASSTDSSTDTQYF	TGCGCCAGCAGCACAGACAGCAGCACAGATACGCAGTATTTT
NA	NA	TRBV7-2	TRBJ1-1	CASSNPGGGTEAFF	TGTGCCAGCAGCAATCCCGGGGGTGGCACTGAAGCTTTCTTT
TRBD2	many	TRBV5-1	TRBJ2-1	CASSPTSGSSYNEQFF	TGCGCCAGCAGCCCCACGAGCGGGAGCTCCTACAATGAGCAGTTCTTC
NA	NA	TRBV19	TRBJ2-1	CASSLSSSSYNEQFF	TGTGCCAGTAGTCTCTCCTCTAGCTCCTACAATGAGCAGTTCTTC
NA	few	TRBV6-1	TRBJ2-1	CASSEGPSGLGSYNEQFF	TGTGCCAGCAGTGAAGGGCCCTCGGGCCTGGGCTCCTACAATGAGCAGTTCTTC
NA	NA	TRBV10-3	TRBJ1-1	CAISEDRLNTEAFF	TGTGCCATCAGTGAGGACAGACTTAACACTGAAGCTTTCTTT
NA	many	TRBV7-9	TRBJ1-2	CASSKQGNGYTF	TGTGCCAGCAGCAAGCAGGGAAATGGCTACACCTTC
NA	medium-sized	TRBV29-1	TRBJ2-2	CSVLPGTGELFF	TGCAGCGTCCTCCCGGGAACCGGGGAGCTGTTTTTT
NA	many	TRBV11-2	TRBJ2-1	CASSGTANNEQFF	TGTGCCAGCAGCGGGACTGCTAACAATGAGCAGTTCTTC
NA	many	TRBV10-3	TRBJ1-4	CAISVEINEKLFF	TGTGCCATCAGTGTGGAGATTAATGAAAAACTGTTTTTT
NA	NA	TRBV7-2	TRBJ1-2	CASSATANYGYTF	TGTGCCAGCAGCGCGACAGCGAACTATGGCTACACCTTC
NA	few	TRBV27	TRBJ2-7	CASSSGTHYEQYF	TGTGCCAGCAGTTCTGGGACACACTACGAGCAGTACTTC